The 26 T cell receptor beta chains below were found in one sample sequenced in a study of PD-1 blockade in mismatch repair-deficient tumors. Sequenced by immunoSEQ multiplex PCR; TCRdb stores in-frame clones only, minus some. The sample has 20,000 to 25,000 clones; roughly 81% are singletons. The sequenced sample was peripheral blood, obtained 2 weeks after starting pembrolizumab. The receptors were sampled from an adult with mismatch repair-deficient cancer.

The chain has TRBV2 and TRBJ1-4; no firm D call. V lost 6 bases and J lost 0, with 8 bases in between. This CDR3 has 14 residues. Germline V gives CDR1 SNHLY, CDR2 FYNNEI. The CDR3 sequence: CASSKIATNEKLFF. For the CDR3, the DNA is TGTGCCAGCAGCAAGATCGCAACTAATGAAAAACTGTTTTTT. The variable domain in full, completed from reference TRBV2 and TRBJ1-4, reads EPEVTQTPSHQVTQMGQEVILRCVPISNHLYFYWYRQILGQKVEFLVSFYNNEISEKSEIFDDQFSVERPDGSNFTLKIRSTKLEDSAMYFCASSKIATNEKLFFGSGTQLSVL.

This sequence joins TRBV6-1 and TRBJ2-3, with a tentative D call TRBD1 (6 bases). CDR1 and CDR2 from the germline V gene are MNHNS and SASEGT. V was trimmed by 3 bases and J by 2 bases, leaving 12 bases between them. The CDR3 consists of 15 residues. The DNA of the CDR3 is TGTGCCAGCAGTGAGAGTACAGGGCCCACAGATACGCAGTATTTT. Encoded protein: CASSESTGPTDTQYF.

The sample holds one count of this clone. V is TRBV7-6 and J is TRBJ2-5; 12 nucleotides match TRBD2. Trimming took 5 bases from V and 5 from J; bases not matched to a gene: 15. The CDR3 has 18 residues. The germline CDR1 and CDR2 sequences are SGHVS and FNYEAQ. The CDR3, as DNA: TGTGCCAGCAGCCTCGGGGCGGCTAGCGGGAGGGTGTGGGAGACCCAGTACTTC. The encoded protein is CASSLGAASGRVWETQYF.

As for this clone: One end of the junction does not line up with germline, which may come from a read error. The rearrangement links TRBV27 to TRBJ2-1, with D possibly TRBD1 on 6 matching bases. CDR3 length: 15 residues. Germline CDR1 reads MNHEY; CDR2 reads SMNVEV (reference sequence). DNA for the CDR3: TGTGCCAGCAGATTATCCGCAGGGGTCTACAATGAGCAGTTCTTC. Its protein is CASRLSAGVYNEQFF.

This clone was seen a few times. This rearrangement joins TRBV7-9 to TRBJ1-5; D might be TRBD1 (5 bases). Germline V CDR1 and CDR2: SEHNR, FQNEAQ (reference sequence). The V end was cut by 5 bases, the J end by 7 bases, with 15 bases between. The CDR3 sequence is 14 residues long. The CDR3 loop is CASSRTGPGQPQHF. The CDR3 nucleotides read TGTGCCAGCAGCCGTACAGGACCGGGACAGCCCCAGCATTTT.

V is TRBV9 and J is TRBJ2-3; maybe TRBD1 (6 bases). V shed 0 bases and J shed 5 bases, with 13 bases lying between them. This CDR3 comprises 15 residues. CDR1 and CDR2 (germline): SGDLS, YYNGEE. The CDR3 loop is CASSVVEGDGDTQYF. DNA for the CDR3: TGTGCCAGCAGCGTAGTTGAGGGGGATGGAGATACGCAGTATTTT.

The count of this clone is one. The chain recombines TRBV9 with TRBJ1-2, with TRBD1 matching over 8 bases. V trimming: 4 bases; J trimming: 6 bases; junction bases outside the gene matches: 14. CDR3 length: 16 residues. Germline CDR1 reads SGDLS; CDR2 reads YYNGEE. The CDR3 reads CASSPTPAGTGHGYTF. CDR3 nucleotide sequence: TGTGCCAGCAGCCCTACCCCCGCCGGGACAGGTCATGGCTACACCTTC.

Only one count was recorded for this clone. The chain joins TRBV4-3 to TRBJ1-5; D remains unclear. In germline, CDR1 is LGHNA, CDR2 YSLEER. The CDR3 extends over 13 amino acids. Deletions cut 0 bases from V and 6 bases from J, with 6 bases between. The CDR3 spells CASSQDLSQPQHF. CDR3 nucleotides: TGCGCCAGCAGCCAAGATCTTAGTCAGCCCCAGCATTTT.

The rearrangement joins TRBV2 to TRBJ2-3; TRBD2 agrees at 8 bases. Germline V gives CDR1 SNHLY, CDR2 FYNNEI. V shed 6 bases, J shed 2 bases, and the junction held 4 bases outside the gene matches. The CDR3 length is 14 residues. CDR3 bases: TGTGCCAGCAGGGGACTAGGGCTCACAGATACGCAGTATTTT. It codes for CASRGLGLTDTQYF.

The chain carries TRBV5-4 and TRBJ1-3; weak D call: TRBD1 (6 bases). This CDR3 is 12 amino acids long. The germline CDR1 and CDR2 sequences are SGHNT and YYREEE (reference sequence). V lost 2 bases, J lost 9 bases, and 9 bases lay in between. The CDR3, as DNA: TGTGCCAGCAGCTTAGGGGGAGGCACCATATATTTT. This codes for CASSLGGGTIYF.

This clone is medium-sized within its sample. The chain is built from TRBV19 and TRBJ2-3; TRBD1 is a possible D gene (5 bases). This CDR3 region has 15 residues. Germline V gives CDR1 LNHDA, CDR2 SQIVND (reference sequence). Deletions cut 3 bases from V and 0 bases from J, with 10 bases between. The CDR3 DNA reads as TGTGCCAGTAGTATGAGACAGCGAAGCACAGATACGCAGTATTTT. This codes for CASSMRQRSTDTQYF.

The chain uses TRBV10-2 and TRBJ1-3; D gene ambiguous. V lost 0 bases, J lost 0 bases, and 12 bases lay in between. Germline CDR1 WSHSY, CDR2 SAAADI. The CDR3 extends over 17 amino acids. The CDR3 sequence: CASSESPYIVSGNTIYF. The CDR3 DNA reads TGCGCCAGCAGTGAGTCACCCTATATAGTCTCTGGAAACACCATATATTTT.

The rearrangement uses TRBV4-2 and TRBJ1-5; 10 nucleotides agree with TRBD1. CDR3 length: 19 residues. Germline CDR1 LGHNA, CDR2 YNFKEQ. The ends lost 5 bases at V and 3 bases at J; junction bases unmatched: 16. The CDR3 loop reads CASSTQTGGSIRINQPQHF. In nucleotides, the CDR3 is TGTGCCAGCAGCACCCAGACAGGGGGCAGTATTAGGATCAATCAGCCCCAGCATTTT.

V gene TRBV25-1 combines with J gene TRBJ2-5; D gene ambiguous. This CDR3 is 15 amino acids long. Trimming stripped 1 base from V and 2 bases from J, with 11 bases between. Germline-derived CDR1 and CDR2 are MGHDK and SYGVNS. CDR3 nucleotide sequence: TGTGCCAGCAGTGAATTCGGGCAGCCACAAGAGACCCAGTACTTC. Protein: CASSEFGQPQETQYF.

The chain joins TRBV6-1 to TRBJ2-1; 8 bases align to TRBD2. The germline gives CDR1 MNHNS, CDR2 SASEGT. J lost 1 base, V lost 4 bases, and 3 bases had no gene match. The CDR3 extends over 15 amino acids. The CDR3 loop is CASSAGGGSYNEQFF. DNA of the CDR3: TGTGCCAGCAGTGCCGGGGGGGGGTCCTACAATGAGCAGTTCTTC.

The chain carries TRBV10-3 and TRBJ2-1, with 9 bases fitting TRBD2. V dropped 3 bases and J dropped 7; count of bases not matched to a gene: 7. The germline CDR1 and CDR2 sequences are ENHRY and SYGVKD. This CDR3 has 15 residues. CDR3 bases: TGTGCCATCAGTGAATACGCGGGGGGGGAGAATGAGCAGTTCTTC. Amino acids: CAISEYAGGENEQFF.

This rearrangement joins TRBV19 to TRBJ2-5; tentatively, D is TRBD2 (5 bases). This CDR3 is built from 13 residues. The germline V gene encodes CDR1 LNHDA and CDR2 SQIVND (reference sequence). Trimming left V 5 bases short and J 2 bases short, with 9 bases between. The CDR3 here is CASSPPGQETQYF. The CDR3 DNA reads as TGTGCCAGTAGTCCTCCGGGGCAAGAGACCCAGTACTTC.

The V gene is TRBV29-1, the J gene TRBJ2-1; 10 bases are a match to TRBD2. Germline CDR1 reads SQVTM; CDR2 reads ANQGSEA. The CDR3 runs 14 residues. V dropped 7 bases and J dropped 3; count of bases not matched to a gene: 6. The CDR3 loop reads CSDLLAGRYNEQFF. The CDR3 DNA is TGCAGCGACTTACTAGCGGGACGCTACAATGAGCAGTTCTTC.

The rearrangement links TRBV13 to TRBJ1-2, with D possibly being TRBD1 (5 bases). V gave up 4 bases and J gave up 5 bases, with 11 bases separating them. The CDR3 is 13 amino acids. The germline V gene has CDR1 PRHDT and CDR2 FYEKMQ (reference sequence). CDR3 sequence: CASSYMTDYGYTF. In nucleotides, the CDR3 is TGTGCCAGCAGCTACATGACAGATTATGGCTACACCTTC.

This clone was detected once. The V call is TRBV4-3, the J call TRBJ1-5; D is uncertain. Germline V gives CDR1 LGHNA, CDR2 YSLEER. The CDR3 is made up of 18 amino acids. V lost 0 bases to trimming and J lost 1 base, with 16 bases between them. This CDR3 is CASSQDYRAGMSNQPQHF. The DNA of the CDR3 is TGCGCCAGCAGCCAAGATTACCGAGCGGGGATGAGCAATCAGCCCCAGCATTTT.

The rearrangement uses TRBV6-5 and TRBJ1-2; no firm D call. Looked up from germline, CDR1 is MNHEY and CDR2 is SVGAGI. There are 15 residues in the CDR3. The V and J ends lost 0 bases and 0 bases respectively, with 8 bases between them. CDR3 sequence: CASSYSRATNYGYTF. The CDR3 nucleotides read TGTGCCAGCAGTTACTCACGCGCAACTAACTATGGCTACACCTTC.

Written as DNA, the CDR3 is TGTGCCAGCAGTTTATCAGGGGGGATTTACGAGCAGTACTTC. Translating gives CASSLSGGIYEQYF. The V and J genes are TRBV27 and TRBJ2-7; D assignment may be TRBD1 or TRBD2 (6 bases each). V lost 0 bases and J lost 4, with 10 bases in between. The CDR3 contains 14 residues. The germline CDR1 and CDR2 sequences are MNHEY and SMNVEV (reference sequence).

This chain connects TRBV2 to TRBJ2-3; D gene uncertain. The V gene lost 5 bases and the J gene lost 0 bases, with 12 bases spanning the gap. The CDR3 is made up of 15 amino acids. CDR1 and CDR2 from the germline V gene are SNHLY and FYNNEI. The CDR3 nucleotides read TGTGCCAGCAGTTTCACTGAGGTTAGCACAGATACGCAGTATTTT. This codes for CASSFTEVSTDTQYF. The full variable domain, completed using reference TRBV2 and TRBJ2-3, is EPEVTQTPSHQVTQMGQEVILRCVPISNHLYFYWYRQILGQKVEFLVSFYNNEISEKSEIFDDQFSVERPDGSNFTLKIRSTKLEDSAMYFCASSFTEVSTDTQYFGPGTRLTVL.

The rearrangement uses TRBV2 and TRBJ1-2, with D uncertain. With 2 bases removed from V and 2 bases from J, the gap between germline ends came to 12 bases. This CDR3 has 15 amino acids. CDR1 and CDR2 (germline): SNHLY, FYNNEI. In DNA form, the CDR3 reads TGTGCCAGCAGTGAAACCGGGCAAACCAACTATGGCTACACCTTC. Protein sequence: CASSETGQTNYGYTF.

Within the sample, this clone is large. The J gene is TRBJ1-2, the V gene TRBV5-1; no reliable D call. CDR3 length equals 13 residues. The V gene's germline CDR1 is SGHRS and CDR2 YFSETQ. The ends were cut back, 3 bases at V and 5 bases at J, with 11 bases in the middle. The chain's CDR3 is CASSWAPVYGYTF. As DNA, the CDR3 is TGCGCCAGCAGCTGGGCCCCGGTATATGGCTACACCTTC.

V is TRBV5-6 and J is TRBJ1-1; the D gene is possibly TRBD1 (5 bases). V was cut by 2 bases and J by 9 bases, with 11 bases left in between. In germline, CDR1 is SGHDT, CDR2 YYEEEE. The CDR3 runs 12 residues. For the CDR3, the DNA is TGTGCCAGCAGCTTAGCCGGGGCCCAAGCTTTCTTT. It yields the protein CASSLAGAQAFF.